Following are 27 T cell receptor beta chains from one sample sequenced in a study of cytomegalovirus exposure and HLA in healthy donors. The primer mix had 60 Vbeta and 13 Jbeta primers. Measured with immunoSEQ multiplex PCR; TCRdb has only the in-frame clones, and not every one. The sample consists of approximately 110,000 clones, approximately 80% of them appearing once. Source material: PBMCs. All receptors derive from a woman younger than 45 in good health and CMV-seropositive.

The CDR3 nucleotides are TGTGCCAGCAGCTTGGACGAGGACTCCTACAATGAGCAGTTCTTC. This translates into CASSLDEDSYNEQFF. The chain uses TRBV5-4 and TRBJ2-1; the D is unclear. Looked up from germline, CDR1 is SGHNT and CDR2 is YYREEE (reference sequence). This CDR3 comprises 15 residues. Trimming took 0 bases from V and 0 from J, leaving 7 bases between them.

A word on this clone: At the DNA level, this CDR3 is encoded by other sequences in the same sample as well. The chain links TRBV7-6 to TRBJ1-1; tentatively, D is TRBD1 (6 bases). The CDR3 contains 13 residues. Trimming cost V 4 bases and J 6 bases, with 12 bases left between them. Germline values: CDR1 SGHVS, CDR2 FNYEAQ. Written as DNA, the CDR3 is TGTGCCAGCAGCTCCCGACAGGTTTCTGAAGCTTTCTTT. This gives the protein CASSSRQVSEAFF.

The V gene is TRBV2, the J gene TRBJ1-5, with D unclear. CDR3 length equals 15 residues. V was pared by 4 bases and J by 6 bases, with 16 bases between. Germline lookup yields CDR1 SNHLY and CDR2 FYNNEI. CDR3 coding DNA: TGTGCCAGCAGTGCGGAGGCTCGGTCTGGTCAGCCCCAGCATTTT. It specifies CASSAEARSGQPQHF.

This clone is a singleton in its sample. This chain uses TRBV9 with TRBJ2-7; TRBD2 is a possible D gene (6 bases). Germline-derived CDR1 and CDR2 are SGDLS and YYNGEE. V was cut by 4 bases and J by 1 base, with 18 bases left in between. CDR3 size: 16 residues. CDR3: CASSSGWRVPSYEQYF. As DNA, the CDR3 is TGTGCCAGCAGCTCGGGGTGGAGGGTTCCGTCCTACGAGCAGTACTTC. Full variable domain (remainder filled in from reference TRBV9 and TRBJ2-7): DSGVTQTPKHLITATGQRVTLRCSPRSGDLSVYWYQQSLDQGLQFLIQYYNGEERAKGNILERFSAQQFPDLHSELNLSSLELGDSALYFCASSSGWRVPSYEQYFGPGTRLTVT.

This clone occurred a few times. This chain joins TRBV15 and TRBJ2-1, with D perhaps matching TRBD2 (7 bases). Germline lookup yields CDR1 LNHNV and CDR2 YYDKDF (reference sequence). V shed 7 bases and J shed 6 bases, with 19 bases lying between them. CDR3 length: 15 residues. In DNA, the CDR3 is TGTGCCACCAACGCAGTGGGGGGGCCGGGCAATGAGCAGTTCTTC. Its protein is CATNAVGGPGNEQFF.

In nucleotides, the CDR3 is TGTGCCACCGCGGGGGGTCTATTAGCTGGGGCCAACGTCCTGACTTTC. Amino acids: CATAGGLLAGANVLTF. The V gene is TRBV5-8, the J gene TRBJ2-6, with 8 bases lining up with TRBD2. The CDR3 loop spans 16 amino acids. Germline loops: CDR1 SGHTS, CDR2 YDEGEE. V lost 9 bases and J lost 2; bases outside the gene matches: 10.

The chain has TRBV7-3 and TRBJ2-3, with 7 nucleotides matching TRBD1. With V trimmed by 4 bases and J by 6 bases, 7 bases remained unmatched. This CDR3 has 14 residues. Germline V gene sequence: CDR1 SGHTA, CDR2 FQGTGA. CDR3 sequence reads: CASSSGQPLDTQYF. Here the CDR3 DNA reads TGTGCCAGCAGCTCGGGACAGCCCTTGGATACGCAGTATTTT.

The chain has TRBV9 and TRBJ2-7, with 8 bases identical to TRBD2. CDR1 and CDR2 from the germline V gene are SGDLS and YYNGEE. The V segment lost 10 bases and the J segment 0 bases; nucleotides outside the gene matches: 6. The CDR3 contains 13 residues. CDR3 DNA: TGTGCCTCTGGAGGGACTAGCTCCTACGAGCAGTACTTC. Amino acids: CASGGTSSYEQYF.

The CDR3 region is CASSDLAGAHPSTDTQYF. The CDR3 DNA follows: TGCGCCAGCAGCGATCTAGCGGGGGCCCACCCTAGCACAGATACGCAGTATTTT. The chain links TRBV10-2 to TRBJ2-3; 10 positions match TRBD2. Germline CDR1 WSHSY, CDR2 SAAADI. The CDR3 runs to 18 residues. V gave up 6 bases and J gave up 0 bases; unmatched junction bases: 12.

The CDR3 loop is CASSQGVAKNIQYF. The CDR3 DNA is TGTGCCAGCAGCCAGGGGGTGGCCAAAAACATTCAGTACTTC. The chain recombines TRBV6-6 with TRBJ2-4; 7 nucleotides align to TRBD1. Trimming at V came to 6 bases and at J to 1 base, leaving 3 bases not matched to a gene. CDR1 and CDR2 from the germline V gene are MNHNY and SVGAGI (reference sequence). The CDR3 is made up of 14 amino acids.

V is TRBV6-6 and J is TRBJ2-5; 8 positions agree with TRBD1. The length of the CDR3 is 15 residues. CDR1 and CDR2 (germline): MNHNY, SVGAGI (reference sequence). Trimming took 5 bases from V and 11 from J; bases not matched to a gene: 16. The CDR3 DNA follows: TGTGCCAGCAGTACATTCCAATCAGGGGGCCGGGAGCAGTACTTC. It translates to CASSTFQSGGREQYF.

The rearrangement links TRBV18 to TRBJ2-5, with a weak D call TRBD2 (5 bases). The germline CDR1 and CDR2 sequences are KGHSH and LQKENI. V was shortened by 3 bases and J by 4 bases, with 12 bases between the two germline ends. CDR3 length: 14 residues. The DNA of the CDR3 is TGTGCCAGCTCACCCCCGACCCGGGGAGAGACCCAGTACTTC. As protein: CASSPPTRGETQYF.

Note on this clone: At one boundary the junction diverges from the germline segment, which might be a read error. J is TRBJ1-2 and V is TRBV7-7; D gene uncertain. CDR1 is SSHAT, CDR2 FNYEAQ, per germline (reference sequence). The CDR3 covers 17 residues. The CDR3 protein is CASSYPPRRGLYYGYTF. Written as DNA, the CDR3 is TGTGCTAGCAGCTACCCCCCCCGGAGAGGGCTGTACTATGGCTACACCTTC.

The rearrangement uses TRBV4-2 and TRBJ2-7; 10 positions agree with TRBD2. Per germline, CDR1 LGHNA and CDR2 YNFKEQ. The V and J ends lost 4 bases and 4 bases, in that order; junction bases with no gene match: 10. This CDR3 contains 16 residues. CDR3 protein: CASSPIPGTSAYEQYF. In DNA, the CDR3 is TGTGCCAGCAGCCCTATTCCCGGGACTAGCGCTTACGAGCAGTACTTC.

The chain is built from TRBV2 and TRBJ2-7; D unresolved. Trimming took off 6 bases at V and 0 bases at J, with 12 bases between the two ends. In germline, CDR1 is SNHLY, CDR2 FYNNEI. The CDR3 length is 14 residues. CDR3 nucleotide sequence: TGTGCCAGCAGCCCCAGTCCGGGCTCCTACGAGCAGTACTTC. This translates into CASSPSPGSYEQYF.

The V gene is TRBV6-4, the J gene TRBJ1-2, with TRBD1 identical over 9 bases. The CDR3 runs to 15 residues. V trimming: 6 bases; J trimming: 4 bases; junction bases outside the gene matches: 9. Per the germline V gene, CDR1 is MRHNA and CDR2 is SNTAGT. The CDR3 nucleotides are TGTGCCAGCAGCCTAGAGGGACAGGGCCTCTATGGCTACACCTTC. It encodes CASSLEGQGLYGYTF.

This clone was picked up a small number of times. The chain combines TRBV7-9 with TRBJ2-1; 9 bases match TRBD2. With V trimmed by 0 bases and J by 1 base, 4 bases remained unmatched. CDR1 is SEHNR and CDR2 is FQNEAQ in the germline V gene (reference sequence). The CDR3 loop spans 17 amino acids. CDR3 in DNA: TGTGCCAGCAGCTTAGCGAGCGGGAGGTCGTCCTACAATGAGCAGTTCTTC. This codes for CASSLASGRSSYNEQFF.

The chain couples TRBV19 to TRBJ2-7; D remains unclear. Looked up from germline, CDR1 is LNHDA and CDR2 is SQIVND (reference sequence). This CDR3 comprises 15 residues. Trimming took 6 bases from V and 2 from J, leaving 17 bases between them. In nucleotides, the CDR3 is TGTGCCAGTAGCCCTTTTTGGCCTGCCCCCTACGAGCAGTACTTC. Translated, it gives CASSPFWPAPYEQYF.

This clone was seen just once. The chain recombines TRBV7-9 with TRBJ2-7, with D maybe TRBD2 (6 bases). There are 16 residues in the CDR3. Germline assignment: CDR1 SEHNR and CDR2 FQNEAQ (reference sequence). V was pared by 5 bases and J by 6 bases, with 23 bases between. Here the CDR3 reads CASSPDGVGGITEQYF. CDR3 in DNA: TGTGCCAGCAGCCCCGATGGGGTCGGGGGAATTACCGAGCAGTACTTC.

The chain uses TRBV4-1 and TRBJ1-5; D is undetermined. Per the germline V gene, CDR1 is MGHRA and CDR2 is YSYEKL. There are 15 residues in the CDR3. The ends were cut back, 0 bases at V and 7 bases at J, with 13 bases in the middle. In DNA, the CDR3 is TGCGCCAGCAGCCAAGATGCGGGAAATGAACAGCCCCAGCATTTT. Encoded protein: CASSQDAGNEQPQHF.

The gene calls are TRBV30 and TRBJ2-1; D gene uncertain. The CDR3 runs 14 residues. The V end was cut by 2 bases, the J end by 4 bases, with 12 bases between. Germline values: CDR1 GTSNPN, CDR2 SVGIG (reference sequence). In nucleotides, the CDR3 is TGTGCCTGGAGTTCGCCGGAGCATTACAATGAGCAGTTCTTC. Translating gives CAWSSPEHYNEQFF.

The chain joins TRBV30 to TRBJ1-3; D gene ambiguous. The germline V gene has CDR1 GTSNPN and CDR2 SVGIG (reference sequence). The CDR3 has 15 residues. Trimming left V 2 bases short and J 0 bases short, with 11 bases between. The CDR3 protein is CAWSPPVLSGNTIYF. CDR3 in DNA: TGTGCCTGGAGTCCCCCGGTGCTCTCTGGAAACACCATATATTTT. The entire variable domain, with the rest obtained from reference TRBV30 and TRBJ1-3, is as follows: SQTIHQWPATLVQPVGSPLSLECTVEGTSNPNLYWYRQAAGRGLQLLFYSVGIGQISSEVPQNLSASRPQDRQFILSSKKLLLSDSGFYLCAWSPPVLSGNTIYFGEGSWLTVV.

The chain uses TRBV6-5 and TRBJ2-7, with 10 bases aligning to TRBD1. Trimming cost V 6 bases and J 0 bases; bases outside gene matches: 5. The germline V gene has CDR1 MNHEY and CDR2 SVGAGI. The CDR3 length is 15 residues. This CDR3 reads CASSTGQGISYEQYF. The CDR3 DNA is TGTGCCAGCAGCACGGGACAGGGGATCTCCTACGAGCAGTACTTC.

This clone has only a few counts. The chain combines TRBV6-5 with TRBJ1-3; no clear D gene. CDR1 and CDR2 from the germline V gene are MNHEY and SVGAGI. Trimming stripped 5 bases from V and 3 bases from J, with 11 bases between. The CDR3 spans 14 residues. The CDR3 DNA sequence: TGTGCCAGCAGTGAAGGGAGGGTTGGAAACACCATATATTTT. The encoded protein is CASSEGRVGNTIYF.

V usage is TRBV18 and J usage is TRBJ1-4; D gene unclear. Trimming stripped 2 bases from V and 7 bases from J, with 14 bases between. Per the germline V gene, CDR1 is KGHSH and CDR2 is LQKENI. The CDR3 is 15 amino acids. This chain's CDR3 is CASSPRITEGEKLFF. CDR3 DNA: TGTGCCAGCTCACCAAGGATAACGGAGGGTGAAAAACTGTTTTTT.

As regards this clone: This sample includes further DNA sequences coding for the same CDR3. The rearrangement uses TRBV5-1 and TRBJ1-1; tentatively, D is TRBD1 (5 bases). Looked up from germline, CDR1 is SGHRS and CDR2 is YFSETQ. The CDR3 is 12 amino acids. The V end was cut by 4 bases, the J end by 4 bases, with 8 bases between. The CDR3: CASSGQGTEAFF. CDR3 bases: TGCGCCAGCAGCGGGCAGGGCACTGAAGCTTTCTTT.

The chain employs TRBV7-6 and TRBJ2-3; 15 bases map to TRBD2. This CDR3 contains 20 residues. The V gene's germline CDR1 is SGHVS and CDR2 FNYEAQ. V shed 5 bases and J 2 bases; nucleotides not matched to a gene: 14. CDR3 nucleotide sequence: TGTGCCAGCAGCCAAACTCCCGGGACTAGCGGGGGGTTCCACACAGATACGCAGTATTTT. This codes for CASSQTPGTSGGFHTDTQYF. Together with reference TRBV7-6 and TRBJ2-3, the CDR3 gives the full variable domain: GAGVSQSPRYKVTKRGQDVALRCDPISGHVSLYWYRQALGQGPEFLTYFNYEAQQDKSGLPNDRFSAERPEGSISTLTIQRTEQRDSAMYRCASSQTPGTSGGFHTDTQYFGPGTRLTVL.